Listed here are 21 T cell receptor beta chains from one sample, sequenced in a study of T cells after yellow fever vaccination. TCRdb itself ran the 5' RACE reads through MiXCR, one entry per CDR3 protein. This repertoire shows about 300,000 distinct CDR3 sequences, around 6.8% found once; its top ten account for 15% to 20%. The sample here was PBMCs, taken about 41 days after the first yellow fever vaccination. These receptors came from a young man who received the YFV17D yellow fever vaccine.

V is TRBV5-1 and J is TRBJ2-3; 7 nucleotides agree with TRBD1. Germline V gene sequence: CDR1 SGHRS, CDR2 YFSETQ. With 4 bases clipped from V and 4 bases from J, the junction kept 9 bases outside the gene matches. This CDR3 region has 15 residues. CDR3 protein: CASSRGDRVADTQYF. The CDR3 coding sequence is TGCGCCAGCAGCCGCGGAGACAGGGTGGCAGATACGCAGTATTTT.

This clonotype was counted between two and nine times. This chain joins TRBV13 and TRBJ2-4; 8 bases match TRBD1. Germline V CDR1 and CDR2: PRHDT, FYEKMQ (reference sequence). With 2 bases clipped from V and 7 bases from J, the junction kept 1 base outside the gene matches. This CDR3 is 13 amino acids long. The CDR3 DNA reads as TGTGCCAGCAGCTTACAGGGGGCGAACATTCAGTACTTC. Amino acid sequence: CASSLQGANIQYF.

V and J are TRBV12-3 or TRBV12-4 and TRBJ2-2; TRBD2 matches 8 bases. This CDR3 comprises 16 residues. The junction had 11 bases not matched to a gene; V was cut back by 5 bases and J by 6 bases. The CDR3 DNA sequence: TGTGCCAGCAGTGGCCGGGGGGGGGGCCTCGCCGGGGAGCTGTTTTTT. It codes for CASSGRGGGLAGELFF.

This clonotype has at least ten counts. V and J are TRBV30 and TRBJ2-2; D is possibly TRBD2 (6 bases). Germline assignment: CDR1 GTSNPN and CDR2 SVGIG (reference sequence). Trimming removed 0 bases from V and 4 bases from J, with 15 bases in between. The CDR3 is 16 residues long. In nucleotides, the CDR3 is TGTGCCTGGAGTGTCGCCGTTTTCGGGGGCACCGGGGAGCTGTTTTTT. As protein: CAWSVAVFGGTGELFF.

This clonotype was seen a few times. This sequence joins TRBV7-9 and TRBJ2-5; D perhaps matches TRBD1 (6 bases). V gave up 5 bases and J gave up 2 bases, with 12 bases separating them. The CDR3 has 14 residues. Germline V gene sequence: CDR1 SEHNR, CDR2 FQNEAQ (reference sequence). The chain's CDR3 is CASSTRQEQETQYF. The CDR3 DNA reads TGTGCCAGCAGCACCCGACAGGAACAAGAGACCCAGTACTTC. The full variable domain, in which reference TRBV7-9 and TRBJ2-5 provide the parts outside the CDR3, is DTGVSQNPRHKITKRGQNVTFRCDPISEHNRLYWYRQTLGQGPEFLTYFQNEAQLEKSRLLSDRFSAERPKGSFSTLEIQRTEQGDSAMYLCASSTRQEQETQYFGPGTRLLVL.

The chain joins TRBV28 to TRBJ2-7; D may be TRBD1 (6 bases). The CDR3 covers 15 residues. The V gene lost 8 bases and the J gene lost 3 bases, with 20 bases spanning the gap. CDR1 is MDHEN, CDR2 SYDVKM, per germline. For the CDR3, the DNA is TGTGCCAGCCTCAAGCAAGGGACACAAAACTACGAGCAGTACTTC. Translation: CASLKQGTQNYEQYF.

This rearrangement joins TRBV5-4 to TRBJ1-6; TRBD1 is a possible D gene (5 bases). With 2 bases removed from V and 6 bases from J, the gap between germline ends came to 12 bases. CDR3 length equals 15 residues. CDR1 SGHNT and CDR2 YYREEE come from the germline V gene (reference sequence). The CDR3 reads CASSLGTISNSPLHF. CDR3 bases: TGTGCCAGCAGCTTAGGGACTATTTCTAATTCACCCCTCCACTTT. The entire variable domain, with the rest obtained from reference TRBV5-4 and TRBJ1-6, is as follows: ETGVTQSPTHLIKTRGQQVTLRCSSQSGHNTVSWYQQALGQGPQFIFQYYREEENGRGNFPPRFSGLQFPNYSSELNVNALELDDSALYLCASSLGTISNSPLHFGNGTRLTVT.

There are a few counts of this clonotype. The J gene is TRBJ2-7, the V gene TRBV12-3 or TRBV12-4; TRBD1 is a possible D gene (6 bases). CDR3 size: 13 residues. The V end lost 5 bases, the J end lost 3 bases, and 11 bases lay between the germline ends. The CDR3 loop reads CASSPPQGYEQYV. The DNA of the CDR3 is TGTGCCAGCAGTCCCCCACAGGGCTACGAGCAGTACGTC.

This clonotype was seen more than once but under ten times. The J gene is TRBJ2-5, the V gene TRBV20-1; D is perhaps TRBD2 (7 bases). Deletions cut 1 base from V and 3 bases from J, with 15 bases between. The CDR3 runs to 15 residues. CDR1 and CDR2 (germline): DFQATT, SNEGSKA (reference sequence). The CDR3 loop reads CSARGTGGGEETQYF. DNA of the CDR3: TGCAGTGCTAGAGGAACGGGGGGCGGGGAAGAGACCCAGTACTTC.

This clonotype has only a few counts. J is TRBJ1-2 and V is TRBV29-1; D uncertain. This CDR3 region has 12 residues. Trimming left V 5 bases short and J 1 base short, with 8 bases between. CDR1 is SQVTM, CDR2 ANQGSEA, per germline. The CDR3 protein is CSVIPDNYGYTF. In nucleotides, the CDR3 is TGCAGCGTTATCCCAGATAACTATGGCTACACCTTC.

Here the CDR3 DNA reads TGTGCCAGCAGCCCCGGGACTAGCGGTTTTTCTAGCACAGATACGCAGTATTTT. This gives the protein CASSPGTSGFSSTDTQYF. The J gene is TRBJ2-3, the V gene TRBV14, with 11 bases aligning to TRBD2. There are 18 residues in the CDR3. The V gene's germline CDR1 is SGHDN and CDR2 FVKESK. V lost 4 bases and J lost 0; bases outside the gene matches: 9.

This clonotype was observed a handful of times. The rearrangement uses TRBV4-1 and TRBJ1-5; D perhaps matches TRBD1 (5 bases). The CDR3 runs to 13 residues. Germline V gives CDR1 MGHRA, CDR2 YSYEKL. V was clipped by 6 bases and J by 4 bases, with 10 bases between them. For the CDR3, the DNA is TGCGCCAGCAGTCCAGGGATGAATCAGCCCCAGCATTTT. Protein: CASSPGMNQPQHF.

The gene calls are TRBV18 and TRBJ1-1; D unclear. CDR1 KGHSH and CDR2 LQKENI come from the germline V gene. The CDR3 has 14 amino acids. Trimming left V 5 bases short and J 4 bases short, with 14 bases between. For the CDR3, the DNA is TGTGCCAGCTCATCCGACAAGTCTGGCACTGAAGCTTTCTTT. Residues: CASSSDKSGTEAFF.

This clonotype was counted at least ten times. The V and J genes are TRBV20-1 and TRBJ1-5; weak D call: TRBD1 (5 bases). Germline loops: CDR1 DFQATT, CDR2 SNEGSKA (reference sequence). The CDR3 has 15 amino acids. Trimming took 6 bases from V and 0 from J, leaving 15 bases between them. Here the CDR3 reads CSAQAGAHSNQPQHF. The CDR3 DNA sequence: TGCAGTGCGCAGGCCGGGGCGCATAGCAATCAGCCCCAGCATTTT.

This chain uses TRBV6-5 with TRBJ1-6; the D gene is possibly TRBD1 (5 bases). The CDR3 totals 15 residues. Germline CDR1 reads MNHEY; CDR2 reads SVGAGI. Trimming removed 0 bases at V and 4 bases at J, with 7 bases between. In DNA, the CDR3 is TGTGCCAGCAGTTACTCGGGGGGGTATAATTCACCCCTCCACTTT. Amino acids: CASSYSGGYNSPLHF.

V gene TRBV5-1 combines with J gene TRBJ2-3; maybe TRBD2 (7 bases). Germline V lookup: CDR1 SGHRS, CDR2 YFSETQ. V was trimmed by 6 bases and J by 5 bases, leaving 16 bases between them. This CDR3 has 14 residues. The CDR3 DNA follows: TGCGCCAGCAAAGGGCGGGGGCAAGGAGATACGCAGTATTTT. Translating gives CASKGRGQGDTQYF.

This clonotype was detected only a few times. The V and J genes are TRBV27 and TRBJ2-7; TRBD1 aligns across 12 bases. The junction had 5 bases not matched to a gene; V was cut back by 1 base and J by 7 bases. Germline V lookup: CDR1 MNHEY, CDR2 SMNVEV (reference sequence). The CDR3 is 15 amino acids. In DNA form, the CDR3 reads TGTGCCAGCAGTTTATGGGACAGGGGGCGAGAAGAGCAGTACTTC. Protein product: CASSLWDRGREEQYF.

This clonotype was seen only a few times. The CDR3 here is CASSSTGPGANVLTF. The CDR3 DNA sequence: TGTGCCAGCAGTTCCACAGGGCCCGGGGCCAACGTCCTGACTTTC. V gene TRBV6-5 combines with J gene TRBJ2-6; perhaps TRBD1 as D (6 bases). The CDR3 loop spans 15 amino acids. V lost 4 bases, J lost 4 bases, and 11 bases lay in between. CDR1 and CDR2 from the germline V gene are MNHEY and SVGAGI.

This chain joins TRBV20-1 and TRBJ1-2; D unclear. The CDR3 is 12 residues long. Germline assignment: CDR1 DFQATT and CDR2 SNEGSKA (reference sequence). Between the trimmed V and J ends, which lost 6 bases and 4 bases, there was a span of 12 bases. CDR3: CSASTASYGYTF. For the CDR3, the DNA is TGCAGTGCGAGTACAGCCAGCTATGGCTACACCTTC.

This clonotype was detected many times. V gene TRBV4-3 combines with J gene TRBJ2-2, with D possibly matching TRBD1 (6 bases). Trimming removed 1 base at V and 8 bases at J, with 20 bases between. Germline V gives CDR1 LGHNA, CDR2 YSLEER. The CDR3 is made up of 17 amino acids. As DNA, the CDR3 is TGCGCCAGCAGCCAAGGAATACCAGGGGAATCGTGGGGGGAGCTGTTTTTT. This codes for CASSQGIPGESWGELFF.

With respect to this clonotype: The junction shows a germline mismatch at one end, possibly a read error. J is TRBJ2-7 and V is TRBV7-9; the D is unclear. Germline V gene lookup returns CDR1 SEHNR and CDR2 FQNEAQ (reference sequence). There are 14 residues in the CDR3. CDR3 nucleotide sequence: TGTACCAGCAGCCAATCGGGTAGCTCCTACGAGCAGTACTTC. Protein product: CTSSQSGSSYEQYF.